The subject of this entry is one T cell receptor beta chain. As yet, its antigen is unknown. TCRdb itself ran the 5' RACE reads through MiXCR, one entry per CDR3 protein. The profile shows fewer than 350,000 distinct CDR3 sequences, about 20% of them singletons. The CDR3 contains 14 residues. Trimming removed 1 base from V and 7 bases from J, with 13 bases in between. Germline CDR1 and CDR2: SGHVS and FQNEAQ. This specimen comes from a study of T-cell memory formation after mild COVID-19. As for the study in general: TCR clusters largely stayed donor specific. Study results and limitations: Pre-infection memory harbored some responding clones, suggesting cross-reactive memory joined. Clones shrinking between day 15 and 85 showed a balanced CD4/CD8 split, and those that grew later tilted toward CD4+.

The chain combines TRBV7-8 with TRBJ2-5; D is perhaps TRBD2 (6 bases). Material: PBMCs or a T cell subset sorted from them (not recorded which). The sequence derives from a man younger than 35 who had mild COVID-19 (a few samples of this study predate the infection). Cell type and time point are not known. CDR3 protein: CASSLGRVGGTQYF. Written as DNA, the CDR3 is TGTGCCAGCAGCTTAGGCAGGGTGGGAGGGACCCAGTACTTC. The full variable domain, its missing parts supplied by reference TRBV7-8 and TRBJ2-5, is GAGVSQSPRYKVAKRGQDVALRCDPISGHVSLFWYQQALGQGPEFLTYFQNEAQLDKSGLPSDRFFAERPEGSVSTLKIQRTQQEDSAVYLCASSLGRVGGTQYFGPGTRLLVL.